Listed below are T cell receptor beta chains from one sample, sequenced in a study of radiotherapy plus CTLA-4 blockade in lung cancer. The repertoire was sequenced with immunoSEQ multiplex PCR; TCRdb's copy has only in-frame clones and lacks some. Here the sample spans 75,000 to 80,000 clones, 70% to 90% being singletons. The sequences come from peripheral blood, collected from a patient treated with radiotherapy plus ipilimumab. The receptors were sampled from a human donor with non-small cell lung cancer who had stable disease on radiotherapy plus ipilimumab. The CDR3 runs from the conserved cysteine through the conserved F or W. Each record gives: CDR3 protein, CDR3 DNA, J gene, CDR3 length, clone size, D gene, V gene. The D gene is left open where the match is weak. Clone sizes are given selectively: once, few, many, or a class where the clone is expanded.

cdr3_aa: CASSAGTGEGQPQHF
cdr3_nt: TGTGCCAGTAGTGCTGGGACAGGGGAAGGTCAGCCCCAGCATTTT
j_call: TRBJ1-5
cdr3_length: 15
clone_size: .
d_call: TRBD1
v_call: TRBV19

cdr3_aa: CASSQDPNSGANVLTF
cdr3_nt: TGCGCCAGCAGCCAAGATCCAAACTCTGGGGCCAACGTCCTGACTTTC
j_call: TRBJ2-6
cdr3_length: 16
clone_size: few
d_call: .
v_call: TRBV4-1

cdr3_aa: CASSSDSYGYTF
cdr3_nt: TGTGCCAGCAGTTCTGACAGTTATGGCTACACCTTC
j_call: TRBJ1-2
cdr3_length: 12
clone_size: .
d_call: .
v_call: TRBV6-6

cdr3_aa: CASRRNRGGTDTQYF
cdr3_nt: TGTGCCAGCAGACGAAACAGGGGTGGCACAGATACGCAGTATTTT
j_call: TRBJ2-3
cdr3_length: 15
clone_size: medium-sized
d_call: TRBD1
v_call: TRBV7-2

cdr3_aa: CASSQETRDSGRARGNIQYF
cdr3_nt: TGTGCCAGCAGCCAAGAGACGCGGGATAGCGGGAGGGCCAGAGGGAACATTCAGTACTTC
j_call: TRBJ2-4
cdr3_length: 20
clone_size: .
d_call: TRBD2
v_call: TRBV4-2

cdr3_aa: CASSITGTAYGYTF
cdr3_nt: TGTGCCAGCAGTATAACCGGGACCGCGTATGGCTACACCTTC
j_call: TRBJ1-2
cdr3_length: 14
clone_size: .
d_call: .
v_call: TRBV28

cdr3_aa: CASSVLTGLNTEAFF
cdr3_nt: TGTGCCAGCAGCGTTTTGACAGGGCTGAACACTGAAGCTTTCTTT
j_call: TRBJ1-1
cdr3_length: 15
clone_size: .
d_call: TRBD1
v_call: TRBV9

cdr3_aa: CASSPRTSSGELFF
cdr3_nt: TGTGCCAGCAGCCCCCGGACTAGTTCCGGGGAGCTGTTTTTT
j_call: TRBJ2-2
cdr3_length: 14
clone_size: .
d_call: TRBD2
v_call: TRBV7-9

cdr3_aa: CASSASNRVGETQYF
cdr3_nt: TGTGCCAGCAGTGCCTCAAACAGGGTTGGGGAGACCCAGTACTTC
j_call: TRBJ2-5
cdr3_length: 15
clone_size: .
d_call: .
v_call: TRBV6-1

cdr3_aa: CASRPSGGTGELFF
cdr3_nt: TGTGCCAGCAGGCCTAGCGGGGGCACCGGGGAGCTGTTTTTT
j_call: TRBJ2-2
cdr3_length: 14
clone_size: .
d_call: TRBD2
v_call: TRBV6-1

cdr3_aa: CASSSHQGAGYGYTF
cdr3_nt: TGTGCCAGCAGTTCCCACCAGGGGGCAGGCTATGGCTACACCTTC
j_call: TRBJ1-2
cdr3_length: 15
clone_size: .
d_call: TRBD1
v_call: TRBV27

cdr3_aa: CASTGGSYNEQFF
cdr3_nt: TGCGCCAGTACCGGGGGGTCCTACAATGAGCAGTTCTTC
j_call: TRBJ2-1
cdr3_length: 13
clone_size: .
d_call: TRBD2
v_call: TRBV10-1

cdr3_aa: CASRPPAGRAGELFF
cdr3_nt: TGTGCCAGCAGACCGCCGGCAGGGAGGGCCGGGGAGCTGTTTTTT
j_call: TRBJ2-2
cdr3_length: 15
clone_size: .
d_call: TRBD2
v_call: TRBV6-5

cdr3_aa: CASSPSGSGAGELFF
cdr3_nt: TGTGCTAGCAGCCCCAGCGGGAGTGGGGCCGGGGAGCTGTTTTTT
j_call: TRBJ2-2
cdr3_length: 15
clone_size: .
d_call: TRBD2
v_call: TRBV7-7

cdr3_aa: CASSPGEYYGYTF
cdr3_nt: TGTGCCAGCTCACCAGGGGAGTACTATGGCTACACCTTC
j_call: TRBJ1-2
cdr3_length: 13
clone_size: .
d_call: .
v_call: TRBV18

cdr3_aa: CASSLSGPSYEQYF
cdr3_nt: TGTGCCAGCAGTTTATCCGGGCCCTCCTACGAGCAGTACTTC
j_call: TRBJ2-7
cdr3_length: 14
clone_size: .
d_call: .
v_call: TRBV28

cdr3_aa: CASSLRGAASEYTF
cdr3_nt: TGCGCCAGCAGCTTGCGAGGGGCGGCCTCAGAATACACCTTC
j_call: TRBJ1-2
cdr3_length: 14
clone_size: .
d_call: .
v_call: TRBV5-1

cdr3_aa: CASSQISGVGAGELFF
cdr3_nt: TGTGCCAGCAGCCAAATAAGCGGGGTAGGCGCCGGGGAGCTGTTTTTT
j_call: TRBJ2-2
cdr3_length: 16
clone_size: .
d_call: TRBD2
v_call: TRBV4-2

cdr3_aa: CASKWSRGVTEAFF
cdr3_nt: TGTGCCAGCAAGTGGAGCAGGGGAGTAACTGAAGCTTTCTTT
j_call: TRBJ1-1
cdr3_length: 14
clone_size: .
d_call: .
v_call: TRBV27

cdr3_aa: CASSLAMASYEQYF
cdr3_nt: TGTGCCAGCAGCTTAGCCATGGCCTCCTACGAGCAGTACTTC
j_call: TRBJ2-7
cdr3_length: 14
clone_size: .
d_call: .
v_call: TRBV7-2

cdr3_aa: CASSLTGSQPQHF
cdr3_nt: TGCGCCAGCAGCTTGACAGGGTCCCAGCCCCAGCATTTT
j_call: TRBJ1-5
cdr3_length: 13
clone_size: .
d_call: .
v_call: TRBV5-1

cdr3_aa: CASSPTGNYGYTF
cdr3_nt: TGTGCCAGCAGTCCGACAGGGAACTATGGCTACACCTTC
j_call: TRBJ1-2
cdr3_length: 13
clone_size: .
d_call: TRBD1
v_call: TRBV6-6

cdr3_aa: CASSVGRETQYF
cdr3_nt: TGCGCCAGCAGCGTGGGACGAGAGACCCAGTACTTC
j_call: TRBJ2-5
cdr3_length: 12
clone_size: once
d_call: .
v_call: TRBV5-1

cdr3_aa: CASSPRGLVDTGELFF
cdr3_nt: TGTGCCAGCTCACCAAGAGGCCTCGTTGACACCGGGGAGCTGTTTTTT
j_call: TRBJ2-2
cdr3_length: 16
clone_size: .
d_call: .
v_call: TRBV18

cdr3_aa: CSGGGSSYNEQFF
cdr3_nt: TGCAGCGGGGGGGGGAGCTCCTACAATGAGCAGTTCTTC
j_call: TRBJ2-1
cdr3_length: 13
clone_size: .
d_call: TRBD2
v_call: TRBV29-1

cdr3_aa: CSVAGGLVDEQYF
cdr3_nt: TGCAGCGTTGCAGGGGGACTAGTCGACGAGCAGTACTTC
j_call: TRBJ2-7
cdr3_length: 13
clone_size: .
d_call: .
v_call: TRBV29-1

cdr3_aa: CASSFGTGNYGYTF
cdr3_nt: TGTGCCAGCAGTTTTGGAACAGGGAACTATGGCTACACCTTC
j_call: TRBJ1-2
cdr3_length: 14
clone_size: few
d_call: .
v_call: TRBV27

cdr3_aa: CASKGRTGPNYGYTF
cdr3_nt: TGTGCCAGCAAGGGCCGGACAGGGCCAAACTATGGCTACACCTTC
j_call: TRBJ1-2
cdr3_length: 15
clone_size: few
d_call: TRBD1
v_call: TRBV27

cdr3_aa: CASSSVGLAQYF
cdr3_nt: TGTGCCAGCAGCTCGGTGGGACTTGCGCAGTACTTC
j_call: TRBJ2-7
cdr3_length: 12
clone_size: .
d_call: .
v_call: TRBV11-1

cdr3_aa: CASSSRTGQSGYTF
cdr3_nt: TGTGCCAGCAGCTCCCGGACAGGGCAGTCTGGCTACACCTTC
j_call: TRBJ1-2
cdr3_length: 14
clone_size: .
d_call: TRBD1
v_call: TRBV9

cdr3_aa: CASSDTGRANYGYTF
cdr3_nt: TGTGCCAGCAGTGACACAGGGAGAGCTAACTATGGCTACACCTTC
j_call: TRBJ1-2
cdr3_length: 15
clone_size: .
d_call: .
v_call: TRBV6-1

cdr3_aa: CASSTLRDRSYEQYF
cdr3_nt: TGTGCCAGCAGTACTCTCCGGGACCGATCCTACGAGCAGTACTTC
j_call: TRBJ2-7
cdr3_length: 15
clone_size: .
d_call: .
v_call: TRBV6-1

cdr3_aa: CASSTSRGSRPNYGYTF
cdr3_nt: TGTGCCAGCAGCACAAGCCGCGGGAGCCGACCTAACTATGGCTACACCTTC
j_call: TRBJ1-2
cdr3_length: 17
clone_size: .
d_call: .
v_call: TRBV5-6

cdr3_aa: CASTRGGGIDGYTF
cdr3_nt: TGTGCCAGCACGCGCGGGGGGGGAATCGATGGCTACACCTTC
j_call: TRBJ1-2
cdr3_length: 14
clone_size: many
d_call: .
v_call: TRBV6-5

cdr3_aa: CASSYSSGRGISPLHF
cdr3_nt: TGTGCCAGCAGTTACTCCTCTGGAAGGGGGATTTCACCCCTCCACTTT
j_call: TRBJ1-6
cdr3_length: 16
clone_size: once
d_call: .
v_call: TRBV6-6